This T cell receptor beta chain was observed in a study of CXCR3-negative and CXCR3-positive naive CD8 T cells. Germline CDR1 and CDR2: SGHTA and FQGTGA. This CDR3 spans 14 amino acids. Remarks on this clonotype: Its target is not known.

Study-wide results and caveats: For CXCR3-positive naive cells, TRB CDR3s were more hydrophobic than those of CXCR3-negative naive cells.

The TRB cDNA libraries were prepared by 5' RACE with UMI labels. TCRdb processed the 5' RACE reads again and assigns one entry to each CDR3 protein, with no DNA. The sample table sets out some 150,000 distinct CDR3 sequences. The chain is built from TRBV7-3 and TRBJ2-7. The receptor was derived from a human donor in good health. Some clones in this sample may be carry-over from other donors' samples. Sequencing used naive CXCR3+ CD8+ T cells from blood. Stated subset: CD45RO-CCR7+CD27+CD95- naive CD8+ T cells expressing CXCR3 (TNR3+). This CDR3 is CASSSWTRSYEQYF.